Listed below are T cell receptor beta chains from one sample, sequenced in a study of CD8+ T cells in alopecia areata. Only in-frame clones appear in the TCRdb table, and some are missing; sequencing was by immunoSEQ multiplex PCR. The sample has roughly 200,000 clones, over 55% seen once. This specimen consisted of CD4+ T cells sorted from blood, obtained at week 0. The receptor set was obtained from a human donor with alopecia areata. The CDR3 runs from the conserved cysteine through the conserved F or W. The D gene is left open where the match is weak. Size is stated for part of the rows, as once, few or many counts, or as a class when the clone is expanded.

clone size	CDR3 length	V gene	D gene	J gene	CDR3 protein	CDR3 DNA
NA	16	TRBV4-3	NA	TRBJ1-1	CASSQDGWGLDTEAFF	TGCGCCAGCAGCCAAGATGGTTGGGGGTTGGACACTGAAGCTTTCTTT
once	13	TRBV30	NA	TRBJ1-2	CAWIAMGVNGYTF	TGTGCCTGGATTGCCATGGGGGTTAATGGCTACACCTTC
once	13	TRBV6-6	NA	TRBJ1-2	CASRIQERAGYTF	TGTGCCAGCAGGATACAAGAGAGGGCGGGCTACACCTTC
few	13	TRBV29-1	TRBD1	TRBJ1-3	CSARTGLGNTIYF	TGCAGCGCAAGGACAGGGTTGGGAAACACCATATATTTT
few	15	TRBV15	NA	TRBJ1-2	CATSRDPAWTYGYTF	TGTGCCACCAGCAGAGATCCTGCATGGACCTATGGCTACACCTTC
NA	14	TRBV4-3	NA	TRBJ1-2	CASSQDAENYGYTF	TGCGCCAGCAGCCAAGATGCGGAAAACTATGGCTACACCTTC
NA	14	TRBV30	NA	TRBJ1-1	CAWSTEQANTEAFF	TGTGCCTGGAGCACAGAACAGGCGAACACTGAAGCTTTCTTT
many	16	TRBV7-3	TRBD2	TRBJ2-1	CASSPHGLAGDNEQFF	TGTGCCAGCAGCCCCCATGGACTAGCGGGGGACAATGAGCAGTTCTTC
NA	10	TRBV29-1	NA	TRBJ2-1	CSATMGEQFF	TGCAGCGCTACCATGGGGGAGCAGTTCTTC
NA	13	TRBV25-1	NA	TRBJ1-4	CASRAGLNEKLFF	TGTGCCAGCAGAGCAGGGCTCAATGAAAAACTGTTTTTT
few	13	TRBV27	NA	TRBJ2-7	CASSSTPRGEQYF	TGTGCCAGCAGTTCGACGCCGCGGGGCGAGCAGTACTTC
NA	16	TRBV25-1	NA	TRBJ2-3	CASSPGSGGRTDTQYF	TGTGCCAGCAGTCCCGGCTCTGGGGGGCGCACAGATACGCAGTATTTT
NA	14	TRBV5-6	NA	TRBJ1-2	CASSLQGRTYGYTF	TGTGCCAGCAGCTTGCAGGGGAGAACCTATGGCTACACCTTC
NA	17	TRBV30	TRBD2	TRBJ2-2	CAWSAKLADKNTGELFF	TGTGCCTGGAGTGCAAAACTAGCGGACAAGAACACCGGGGAGCTGTTTTTT
few	17	TRBV28	NA	TRBJ2-4	CASSLGYRQLAKNIQYF	TGTGCCAGCAGTTTAGGTTACCGCCAACTAGCCAAAAACATTCAGTACTTC
NA	14	TRBV9	TRBD1	TRBJ1-1	CASSRTGTNTEAFF	TGTGCCAGCAGCCGGACAGGGACAAACACTGAAGCTTTCTTT
few	13	TRBV30	NA	TRBJ2-1	CAWGRAGGNEQFF	TGTGCCTGGGGCAGGGCAGGAGGCAATGAGCAGTTCTTC
NA	13	TRBV29-1	TRBD1	TRBJ2-7	CSVEGDRGLEQYF	TGCAGCGTTGAGGGGGACAGGGGGCTCGAGCAGTACTTC
NA	11	TRBV6-5	NA	TRBJ1-1	CASRFKLEAFF	TGTGCCAGCAGGTTCAAACTTGAAGCTTTCTTT
NA	16	TRBV5-1	TRBD1	TRBJ2-5	CASSPDRGTTQETQYF	TGCGCCAGCAGCCCCGACAGGGGAACTACCCAAGAGACCCAGTACTTC
once	12	TRBV29-1	TRBD1	TRBJ1-2	CSVGGQGYGYTF	TGCAGCGTTGGGGGACAGGGCTATGGCTACACCTTC
NA	11	TRBV30	NA	TRBJ2-5	CAWSGGGTQYF	TGTGCCTGGAGTGGAGGGGGGACCCAGTACTTC
NA	14	TRBV16	NA	TRBJ1-5	CASSQGGLNQPQHF	TGTGCCAGCAGCCAAGGGGGGCTCAATCAGCCCCAGCATTTT
NA	14	TRBV5-1	TRBD1	TRBJ2-5	CASRSTGLGETQYF	TGCGCCAGCAGGTCGACAGGGCTCGGAGAGACCCAGTACTTC
NA	11	TRBV7-2	NA	TRBJ2-2	CASSSSGELFF	TGTGCCAGCAGCTCTTCGGGGGAGCTGTTTTTT
many	16	TRBV7-2	TRBD2	TRBJ2-3	CASSERLAGAPGTQYF	TGTGCCAGCAGCGAAAGACTAGCGGGGGCCCCGGGTACGCAGTATTTT
NA	17	TRBV7-2	NA	TRBJ2-4	CASSVERTLLAKNIQYF	TGTGCCAGCAGCGTTGAGAGGACCCTGCTAGCCAAAAACATTCAGTACTTC
NA	15	TRBV13	TRBD1	TRBJ1-1	CASSPRGLGNTEAFF	TGTGCCAGCAGCCCCAGGGGGCTCGGGAACACTGAAGCTTTCTTT
NA	15	TRBV10-3	TRBD2	TRBJ2-7	CAISRDYGDVWEQYF	TGTGCCATCAGCCGGGACTACGGGGACGTTTGGGAGCAGTACTTC
NA	16	TRBV5-1	NA	TRBJ2-6	CASSLDGYSGANVLTF	TGCGCCAGCAGCTTGGATGGTTACTCTGGGGCCAACGTCCTGACTTTC
NA	14	TRBV29-1	NA	TRBJ1-6	CSVSRTENNSPLHF	TGCAGCGTTTCCCGGACGGAAAATAATTCACCCCTCCACTTT
NA	13	TRBV5-6	TRBD1	TRBJ2-3	CASRPTGEDTQYF	TGTGCCAGCAGGCCGACAGGGGAAGATACGCAGTATTTT
NA	14	TRBV6-5	NA	TRBJ1-2	CASRRDSEIYGYTF	TGTGCCAGCAGAAGAGACAGCGAGATCTATGGCTACACCTTC
few	15	TRBV7-2	TRBD1	TRBJ2-1	CASSLGGDRTNEQFF	TGTGCCAGCAGCTTAGGGGGGGACAGGACCAATGAGCAGTTCTTC
NA	15	TRBV5-6	NA	TRBJ2-5	CASSGSGPGKETQYF	TGTGCCAGCAGCGGGTCAGGCCCGGGAAAAGAGACCCAGTACTTC
few	12	TRBV30	NA	TRBJ1-4	CAWSGSDEKLFF	TGTGCCTGGAGTGGTAGTGATGAAAAACTGTTTTTT
NA	15	TRBV7-8	TRBD1	TRBJ2-4	CASSSVDRVGNIQYF	TGTGCCAGCAGCTCCGTGGACAGGGTGGGAAACATTCAGTACTTC
NA	14	TRBV4-1	NA	TRBJ1-2	CASSGRSFGYGYTF	TGCGCCAGCAGCGGCAGGAGCTTTGGGTATGGCTACACCTTC
once	11	TRBV4-1	NA	TRBJ2-7	CASYRSYEQYF	TGCGCCAGCTATCGCTCCTACGAGCAGTACTTC
many	15	TRBV7-2	TRBD1	TRBJ2-1	CASSPDRGNYNEQFF	TGTGCCAGCAGCCCTGACAGGGGAAACTACAATGAGCAGTTCTTC
once	14	TRBV6-5	NA	TRBJ1-1	CASSYGRGTTEAFF	TGTGCCAGCAGTTACGGTCGAGGGACCACTGAAGCTTTCTTT
NA	14	TRBV7-2	NA	TRBJ1-2	CASSFSTGNYGYTF	TGTGCCAGCAGCTTTTCTACAGGGAACTATGGCTACACCTTC
few	15	TRBV14	NA	TRBJ2-1	CASSQVTVRFNEQFF	TGTGCCAGCAGCCAAGTCACCGTCCGGTTCAATGAGCAGTTCTTC
NA	15	TRBV5-1	NA	TRBJ1-1	CASSLVGGVDTEAFF	TGCGCCAGCAGCTTGGTCGGGGGCGTCGACACTGAAGCTTTCTTT
few	16	TRBV4-1	NA	TRBJ1-5	CASSQGPITGNQPQHF	TGCGCCAGCAGCCAAGGACCGATCACGGGCAATCAGCCCCAGCATTTT
few	11	TRBV30	NA	TRBJ1-3	CAWSGGNTIYF	TGTGCCTGGAGTGGTGGAAACACCATATATTTT
many	14	TRBV2	TRBD2	TRBJ2-7	CASSVMTSRDEQYF	TGTGCCAGCAGTGTCATGACTAGCCGGGACGAGCAGTACTTC
NA	15	TRBV9	NA	TRBJ2-2	CASRGDPANTGELFF	TGTGCCAGCAGAGGGGACCCAGCTAACACCGGGGAGCTGTTTTTT
NA	15	TRBV5-1	TRBD1	TRBJ1-2	CASSPTTGGGYGYTF	TGCGCCAGCAGCCCCACAACAGGGGGCGGCTATGGCTACACCTTC
few	13	TRBV4-1	NA	TRBJ1-2	CASSLGEYYGYTF	TGCGCCAGCAGCCTTGGGGAGTACTATGGCTACACCTTC
few	16	TRBV5-1	TRBD1	TRBJ2-3	CASSTGQGGFTDTQYF	TGCGCCAGCAGCACAGGACAGGGCGGATTCACAGATACGCAGTATTTT
NA	13	TRBV29-1	NA	TRBJ2-1	CSVRRDSDNEQFF	TGCAGCGTTCGTCGAGACAGCGACAATGAGCAGTTCTTC